The clone carrying this TCR beta chain was observed at least ten times. The sample originates from a study of molecular identifiers for immune sequencing clone quantification. TCRdb recomputed calls from the PCR reads with MiXCR, one row per CDR3 protein. Altogether about 640,000 distinct CDR3 sequences are present, 20% being singletons, with the ten largest covering 0.85% to 0.9%. This CDR3 region has 13 residues. The germline gives CDR1 DFQATT, CDR2 SNEGSKA (reference sequence). Trimming took 1 base from V and 3 from J, leaving 10 bases between them. Naive CD8 T cells, phenotype CD8+CD4-CCR7+CD45RA+, were sorted.

Sequencing input: naive CD8+ T cells from blood, with Jurkat cell RNA spiked in. Subset in this sample: FACS-sorted CD8+CD4-CCR7+CD45RA+ naive T cells. The TCR was taken from a human donor in good health. Some libraries in this study had Jurkat cell RNA spiked in. The chain combines TRBV20-1 with TRBJ2-7; tentative D call: TRBD1 (5 bases). The CDR3 is CSARGQGNYEQYF. The CDR3 DNA is TGCAGTGCTAGAGGCCAGGGTAACTACGAGCAGTACTTC.